These 17 T cell receptor beta chains originate from one sample sequenced in a study of identical twins. A single record per CDR3 protein comes from TCRdb applying MiXCR to the 5' RACE reads. The sample lists roughly 470,000 distinct CDR3 sequences; 14% were seen once. Separately, the same data were catalogued under a study of yellow fever vaccine responses in identical twins.

The sample taken for sequencing was CD4+ T cells sorted from blood. These receptors were obtained from a woman under 30 in good health.

This clonotype has a handful of counts. The chain has TRBV12-3 or TRBV12-4 and TRBJ1-4; no firm D call. The CDR3 length is 15 residues. Trimming removed 5 bases at V and 0 bases at J, with 10 bases between. The CDR3 is CASSPRQATNEKLFF. CDR3 sequence (DNA): TGTGCCAGCAGTCCCCGGCAGGCAACTAATGAAAAACTGTTTTTT.

The chain carries TRBV6-1 and TRBJ2-5, with a possible D match to TRBD2 (6 bases). This CDR3 spans 14 amino acids. Between the trimmed V and J ends, which lost 6 bases and 5 bases, there was a span of 16 bases. The germline V gene encodes CDR1 MNHNS and CDR2 SASEGT. The CDR3 nucleotides are TGTGCCAGCAGAGTCCCCGGGGGTGGGGAGACCCAGTACTTC. This sequence encodes CASRVPGGGETQYF.

This clonotype was detected only a few times. The chain uses TRBV7-9 and TRBJ2-3, with 7 bases matching TRBD2. V lost 5 bases to trimming and J lost 0 bases; unmatched junction nucleotides: 5. Germline CDR1 SEHNR, CDR2 FQNEAQ (reference sequence). The CDR3 has 15 amino acids. CDR3 loop: CASSRGLGSTDTQYF. DNA for the CDR3: TGTGCCAGCAGCAGAGGACTAGGTAGCACAGATACGCAGTATTTT.

In this sample, this clonotype turned up a few times. The CDR3 DNA follows: TGTGCCAGCAGTTACTCGGGACTAGCGGGGGGCTACGAGCAGTACTTC. Translating gives CASSYSGLAGGYEQYF. The chain is built from TRBV6-5 and TRBJ2-7; 15 nucleotides match TRBD2. This CDR3 is 16 amino acids long. Trimming removed 0 bases from V and 3 bases from J; junction bases left unmatched: 0. Germline CDR1 and CDR2: MNHEY and SVGAGI.

The chain combines TRBV20-1 with TRBJ2-1; maybe TRBD2 (5 bases). Germline CDR1 reads DFQATT; CDR2 reads SNEGSKA (reference sequence). Trimming cost V 3 bases and J 7 bases, with 25 bases left between them. CDR3 size: 17 residues. The CDR3 DNA reads TGCAGTGCTAGTCCCCGACTAAAAACCAGGTTGGGGAATGAGCAGTTCTTC. This translates into CSASPRLKTRLGNEQFF.

Many counts were recorded for this clonotype. Its ends do not fully match the called genes, so a read error is possible. The CDR3 sequence is CASSLRKDRLNEQFF. The CDR3 nucleotides read TGTGCTAGCAGCTTACGTAAGGACAGACTCAATGAGCAGTTCTTC. The chain couples TRBV7-7 to TRBJ2-1; tentatively, D is TRBD1 (6 bases). CDR1 and CDR2 from the germline V gene are SSHAT and FNYEAQ (reference sequence). CDR3 size: 15 residues.

Only a few counts were recorded for this clonotype. V is TRBV19 and J is TRBJ2-3, with D uncertain. CDR1 is LNHDA and CDR2 is SQIVND in the germline V gene (reference sequence). This CDR3 has 13 amino acids. Between the trimmed V and J ends, which lost 7 bases and 3 bases, there was a span of 11 bases. DNA for the CDR3: TGTGCCAGTATGGGTGAGCGAACAGATACGCAGTATTTT. This translates into CASMGERTDTQYF.

This chain links TRBV3-1 with TRBJ2-4; D may be TRBD1 or TRBD2 (6 bases each). The CDR3 totals 13 residues. Trimming pared 4 bases from V and 8 bases from J, leaving 12 bases between. The germline gives CDR1 LGHDT, CDR2 YNNKEL (reference sequence). The CDR3, as DNA: TGTGCCAGCAGCCCACGGGGGCCGGACATTCAGTACTTC. It is translated as CASSPRGPDIQYF. The full variable domain, with the rest looked up from reference TRBV3-1 and TRBJ2-4, is DTAVSQTPKYLVTQMGNDKSIKCEQNLGHDTMYWYKQDSKKFLKIMFSYNNKELIINETVPNRFSPKSPDKAHLNLHINSLELGDSAVYFCASSPRGPDIQYFGAGTRLSVL.

This clonotype was counted a few times. This sequence joins TRBV20-1 and TRBJ2-3, with 11 positions matching TRBD2. J gave up 0 bases and V 6 bases, and 5 bases lay outside the gene matches. The CDR3 runs to 15 residues. Germline V CDR1 and CDR2: DFQATT, SNEGSKA (reference sequence). This chain's CDR3 is CSADLAGGSTDTQYF. Here the CDR3 DNA reads TGCAGTGCAGACCTAGCGGGGGGTAGCACAGATACGCAGTATTTT.

Many counts were recorded for this clonotype. The chain joins TRBV29-1 to TRBJ2-5; TRBD2 is a possible D gene (6 bases). Trimming stripped 5 bases from V and 4 bases from J, with 17 bases between. The germline V gene has CDR1 SQVTM and CDR2 ANQGSEA. The CDR3 totals 14 residues. The CDR3, as DNA: TGCAGCGTTTTCCCGACGGTGGGGGGAGAGACCCAGTACTTC. Translation: CSVFPTVGGETQYF.

The V and J genes are TRBV20-1 and TRBJ2-7, with 8 bases matching TRBD1. The germline gives CDR1 DFQATT, CDR2 SNEGSKA (reference sequence). The length of the CDR3 is 16 residues. The V and J ends lost 1 base and 6 bases, in that order; junction bases with no gene match: 14. CDR3 protein: CSARGDRTGPSGEQYF. CDR3 coding DNA: TGCAGTGCTAGAGGGGACAGGACGGGTCCCTCAGGCGAGCAGTACTTC.

This clonotype was detected only a few times. The rearrangement joins TRBV20-1 to TRBJ2-1; the match to TRBD2 covers 11 bases. Germline V gives CDR1 DFQATT, CDR2 SNEGSKA (reference sequence). V dropped 3 bases and J dropped 0; count of bases not matched to a gene: 10. This CDR3 region has 18 residues. This CDR3 reads CSARALAGGPSSYNEQFF. CDR3 coding DNA: TGCAGTGCTAGGGCCCTAGCGGGGGGCCCGAGCTCCTACAATGAGCAGTTCTTC.

The chain joins TRBV12-3 or TRBV12-4 to TRBJ1-2; D remains ambiguous. The CDR3 loop spans 15 amino acids. V was clipped by 5 bases and J by 4 bases, with 17 bases between them. CDR3 coding DNA: TGTGCCAGCAGTCCGGCGACGGGTCAGCCCTATGGCTACACCTTC. Its protein is CASSPATGQPYGYTF.

Here the CDR3 reads CSVAGGEQYF. The CDR3 nucleotides read TGCAGCGTTGCAGGGGGCGAGCAGTACTTC. The J gene is TRBJ2-7, the V gene TRBV29-1; 7 nucleotides line up with TRBD1. J was trimmed by 6 bases and V by 4 bases; bases with no gene match: 0. In germline, CDR1 is SQVTM, CDR2 ANQGSEA. The CDR3 has 10 residues.

This clonotype was seen ten or more times. J is TRBJ2-1 and V is TRBV2; D unclear. CDR3 size: 11 residues. V lost 7 bases and J 9 bases, leaving 10 bases between the germline ends. From germline, CDR1 is SNHLY and CDR2 FYNNEI. CDR3 amino acids: CASTFLTEQFF. For the CDR3, the DNA is TGTGCCAGCACCTTCCTAACTGAGCAGTTCTTC.

This clonotype has only a few counts. The chain links TRBV24-1 to TRBJ2-5, with unresolved D. The V gene's germline CDR1 is KGHDR and CDR2 SFDVKD. CDR3 length: 15 residues. V lost 4 bases, J lost 1 base, and 12 bases lay in between. Here the CDR3 DNA reads TGTGCCACCAGTGACCCGGACCAGACCCAAGAGACCCAGTACTTC. Amino acid sequence: CATSDPDQTQETQYF.

The chain combines TRBV7-9 with TRBJ2-7; tentative D call: TRBD2 (5 bases). V shed 7 bases and J shed 0 bases, with 16 bases lying between them. Germline-derived CDR1 and CDR2 are SEHNR and FQNEAQ (reference sequence). The CDR3 spans 15 residues. The chain's CDR3 is CASNRLKEGSYEQYF. CDR3 nucleotides: TGTGCCAGCAACCGACTCAAAGAGGGCTCCTACGAGCAGTACTTC.